This T cell receptor beta chain was obtained from a study of beta chain features in type 1 diabetes. Expressed TCRB transcripts were sequenced, since all the RNA that had been isolated was reverse transcribed. Sequencing of naive, central memory and regulatory T cell samples gave an average of roughly 4 million reads. Clones were sequenced by immunoSEQ multiplex PCR, and TCRdb holds only the in-frame ones, with some missing. The sample carries about 140,000 clones, about 13% recorded once. Findings and caveats of the study: TCRB CDR3 length was moderately but significantly reduced in all four CD4+ subsets of Type 1 diabetes patients. For patients and controls alike, PCR might favor shorter templates to the same degree. Across patients, naive, central memory and Treg TCRB repertoires exhibited apparently greater similarity than was observed across healthy donors.

Trimming stripped 6 bases from V and 8 bases from J, with 11 bases between. Germline CDR1 MDHEN, CDR2 SYDVKM. This CDR3 has 12 residues. This clone has ten or more counts. The target antigen is unknown. This chain connects TRBV28 to TRBJ2-4; D is tentatively TRBD1 or TRBD2 (5 bases each). This receptor was identified in a man aged 18 to 29 with type 1 diabetes. Sequencing used central memory CD4+ T cells from blood. The CDR3 sequence is CASSQGPDIQYF. DNA for the CDR3: TGTGCCAGCAGCCAGGGACCGGACATTCAGTACTTC.